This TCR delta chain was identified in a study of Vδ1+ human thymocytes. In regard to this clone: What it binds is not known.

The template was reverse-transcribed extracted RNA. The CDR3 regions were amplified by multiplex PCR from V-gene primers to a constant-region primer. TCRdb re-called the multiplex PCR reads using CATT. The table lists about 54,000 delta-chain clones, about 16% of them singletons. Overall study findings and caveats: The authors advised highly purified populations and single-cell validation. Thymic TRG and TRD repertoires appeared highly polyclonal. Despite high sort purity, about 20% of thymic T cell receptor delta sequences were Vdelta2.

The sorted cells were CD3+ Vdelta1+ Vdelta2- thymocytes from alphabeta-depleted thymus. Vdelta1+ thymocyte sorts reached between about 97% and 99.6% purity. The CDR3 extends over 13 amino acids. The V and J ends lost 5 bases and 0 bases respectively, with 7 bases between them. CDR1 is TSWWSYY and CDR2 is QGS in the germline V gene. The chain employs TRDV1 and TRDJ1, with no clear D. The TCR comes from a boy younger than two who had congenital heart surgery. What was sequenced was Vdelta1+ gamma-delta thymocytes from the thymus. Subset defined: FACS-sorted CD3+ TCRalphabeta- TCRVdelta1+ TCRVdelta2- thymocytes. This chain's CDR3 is CALGPYHTDKLIF. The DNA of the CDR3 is TGTGCTCTTGGGCCATACCACACCGATAAACTCATCTTT.